These 21 T cell receptor beta chains came from one sample sequenced in a study of blood T cell repertoires in COVID-19. Profiled with immunoSEQ multiplex PCR; TCRdb holds only in-frame clones, not every one. The table has about 39,000 clones, almost 85% seen once. Sequencing was performed on peripheral blood. The receptors stem from a human donor in a cohort sampled during active COVID-19.

V and J are TRBV2 and TRBJ1-4; no definite D call. V was trimmed by 6 bases and J by 8 bases, leaving 16 bases between them. Germline assignment: CDR1 SNHLY and CDR2 FYNNEI. This CDR3 comprises 14 residues. CDR3 bases: TGTGCCAGCAGGGGAGGAGACACGGGGGAAAAACTGTTTTTT. It is translated as CASRGGDTGEKLFF.

The chain carries TRBV3-1 (or the pseudogene TRBV3-2) and TRBJ1-1; D possibly corresponds to TRBD1 (5 bases). The CDR3 extends over 16 amino acids. CDR1 is LGHDT, CDR2 YNNKEL, per germline (reference sequence). The V end was cut by 0 bases, the J end by 6 bases, with 17 bases between. The CDR3 protein is CASSQDQGGGVAEAFF. DNA of the CDR3: TGTGCCAGCAGCCAAGATCAGGGAGGAGGGGTCGCTGAAGCTTTCTTT.

This clone was found once. The V gene is TRBV7-2, the J gene TRBJ2-7; 9 positions agree with TRBD2. The junction had 6 bases not matched to a gene; V was cut back by 3 bases and J by 6 bases. CDR3 length equals 14 residues. Germline V gene lookup returns CDR1 SGHTA and CDR2 FQGNSA. The CDR3 DNA reads TGTGCCAGCAGCTTGCTAGCGGGATTAGGCGAGCAGTACTTC. This translates into CASSLLAGLGEQYF.

The V and J genes are TRBV11-2 and TRBJ2-1; D uncertain. This CDR3 has 11 residues. The V and J ends lost 5 bases and 6 bases respectively, with 5 bases between them. Germline CDR1 and CDR2: SGHAT and FQNNGV. The CDR3 DNA is TGTGCCAGCAGCATCGTCAATGAGCAGTTCTTC. It is translated as CASSIVNEQFF.

The V and J genes are TRBV7-6 and TRBJ2-7; tentative D call: TRBD1 (7 bases). The CDR3 is 14 amino acids. V was trimmed by 2 bases and J by 4 bases, leaving 12 bases between them. Germline V gene lookup returns CDR1 SGHVS and CDR2 FNYEAQ. The chain's CDR3 is CASSLMEGAYEQYF. The CDR3 DNA follows: TGTGCCAGCAGCTTAATGGAGGGGGCTTACGAGCAGTACTTC.

The genes are TRBV18 and TRBJ1-4; no clear D. There are 17 residues in the CDR3. Germline V gene lookup returns CDR1 KGHSH and CDR2 LQKENI. Trimming took 3 bases from V and 0 from J, leaving 14 bases between them. CDR3 coding DNA: TGTGCCAGCTCACCTTTATCACAGCCAGCAACTAATGAAAAACTGTTTTTT. This encodes CASSPLSQPATNEKLFF.

This clone has a handful of counts. The chain joins TRBV2 to TRBJ2-2; 9 bases are a match to TRBD1. The germline V gene encodes CDR1 SNHLY and CDR2 FYNNEI. The V gene end was trimmed by 6 bases and the J gene end by 4 bases; junction bases not matched to a gene: 6. This CDR3 region has 15 residues. CDR3 sequence: CASRDGTGSTGELFF. As DNA, the CDR3 is TGTGCCAGCAGAGATGGGACAGGGAGCACCGGGGAGCTGTTTTTT.

The DNA of the CDR3 is TGTGCCAGCAGTTTGCTGCGGGGGTTTAGCAATCAGCCCCAGCATTTT. Protein product: CASSLLRGFSNQPQHF. The chain links TRBV7-2 to TRBJ1-5; D might be TRBD1 (5 bases). CDR3 size: 16 residues. The V end was cut by 6 bases, the J end by 0 bases, with 15 bases between. The V gene's germline CDR1 is SGHTA and CDR2 FQGNSA.

The V call is TRBV19, the J call TRBJ1-3; TRBD1 matches 7 bases. This CDR3 region has 19 residues. Germline V lookup: CDR1 LNHDA, CDR2 SQIVND (reference sequence). V lost 2 bases to trimming and J lost 2 bases; unmatched junction nucleotides: 15. In DNA, the CDR3 is TGTGCCAGTAGTATACGGGGACAGCAAATCCTTATTACTGGAAACACCATATATTTT. This encodes CASSIRGQQILITGNTIYF.

In this sample, this clone turned up once. The J gene is TRBJ1-4, the V gene TRBV29-1; D perhaps matches TRBD1 (5 bases). The CDR3 covers 12 residues. Trimming removed 4 bases from V and 3 bases from J, with 6 bases in between. CDR1 is SQVTM, CDR2 ANQGSEA, per germline. The CDR3 nucleotides read TGCAGCGTTGGGGGGGCTAATGAAAAACTGTTTTTT. Translating gives CSVGGANEKLFF.

The rearrangement joins TRBV13 to TRBJ1-1; 10 bases line up with TRBD1. V shed 5 bases, J shed 4 bases, and the junction held 13 bases outside the gene matches. The CDR3 is 17 residues long. Germline CDR1 PRHDT, CDR2 FYEKMQ (reference sequence). DNA of the CDR3: TGTGCCAGCAGCCGGCAGCCCGGGACAGGGGTGAGCACTGAAGCTTTCTTT. Translating it yields CASSRQPGTGVSTEAFF.

This sequence joins TRBV2 and TRBJ2-7; 8 bases map to TRBD2. Germline values: CDR1 SNHLY, CDR2 FYNNEI. This CDR3 has 15 residues. Trimming at V came to 7 bases and at J to 1 base, leaving 9 bases not matched to a gene. DNA of the CDR3: TGTGCCAGCACCCTATTAGCGGGAAGGTCCTACGAGCAGTACTTC. Amino acids: CASTLLAGRSYEQYF.

The V call is TRBV20-1, the J call TRBJ2-1, with D unclear. The length of the CDR3 is 9 residues. Germline V gene data show CDR1 as DFQATT and CDR2 as SNEGSKA (reference sequence). V gave up 6 bases and J gave up 10 bases, with 7 bases separating them. Written as DNA, the CDR3 is TGCAGTGCCGGAGTAGAGCAGTTCTTC. Translated: CSAGVEQFF.

The V gene is TRBV4-1, the J gene TRBJ2-3; weak D call: TRBD2 (5 bases). V was shortened by 4 bases and J by 0 bases, with 17 bases between the two germline ends. There are 17 residues in the CDR3. Looked up from germline, CDR1 is MGHRA and CDR2 is YSYEKL. Here the CDR3 reads CASSPMEGRGSTDTQYF. The CDR3 nucleotides are TGCGCCAGCAGCCCGATGGAAGGCCGGGGTAGCACAGATACGCAGTATTTT.

The sample holds one count of this clone. This chain joins TRBV3-1 (or the pseudogene TRBV3-2) and TRBJ2-5; 8 positions match TRBD2. This CDR3 comprises 15 residues. The trim removed 4 bases at V and 4 bases at J, leaving 8 bases unmatched. Germline V gene data show CDR1 as LGHDT and CDR2 as YNNKEL (reference sequence). CDR3 protein: CASSRRPGGVETQYF. DNA for the CDR3: TGTGCCAGCAGCCGAAGACCGGGGGGGGTAGAGACCCAGTACTTC.

This sequence joins TRBV7-8 and TRBJ2-5, with D possibly matching TRBD2 (6 bases). Trimming took off 5 bases at V and 2 bases at J, with 12 bases between the two ends. The CDR3 covers 14 residues. Germline V gene sequence: CDR1 SGHVS, CDR2 FQNEAQ. Here the CDR3 DNA reads TGTGCCAGCAGCAGGGACTTGATACAAGAGACCCAGTACTTC. It translates to CASSRDLIQETQYF.

Worth noting for this clone: Other DNA sequences in this sample translate to the same CDR3. The chain couples TRBV27 to TRBJ1-6; 8 positions match TRBD1. Germline V gives CDR1 MNHEY, CDR2 SMNVEV (reference sequence). CDR3 length: 15 residues. Losses at the gene ends were 2 bases for V and 5 bases for J; bases not matched to a gene: 2. The CDR3 reads CASSLGQGDNSPLHF. CDR3 nucleotides: TGTGCCAGCAGTTTAGGACAGGGTGATAATTCACCCCTCCACTTT.

The chain has TRBV7-8 and TRBJ1-1; D unclear. CDR1 is SGHVS, CDR2 FQNEAQ, per germline. There are 14 residues in the CDR3. Trimming stripped 1 base from V and 1 base from J, with 7 bases between. The CDR3 nucleotides read TGTGCCAGCAGCTTAGATCCAGGGAACACTGAAGCTTTCTTT. Amino acid sequence: CASSLDPGNTEAFF.

This chain joins TRBV2 and TRBJ1-1; maybe TRBD1 (6 bases). The V end lost 4 bases, the J end lost 5 bases, and 17 bases lay between the germline ends. This CDR3 is 15 amino acids long. Germline CDR1 and CDR2: SNHLY and FYNNEI. The CDR3 region is CASSVMGGRWTEAFF. For the CDR3, the DNA is TGTGCCAGCAGTGTAATGGGGGGGCGTTGGACTGAAGCTTTCTTT.

The rearrangement links TRBV11-2 to TRBJ2-3; TRBD1 agrees at 11 bases. V lost 1 base to trimming and J lost 3 bases; unmatched junction nucleotides: 3. CDR3 length: 16 residues. Germline V gene sequence: CDR1 SGHAT, CDR2 FQNNGV. CDR3 DNA: TGTGCCAGCAGCTTAGGGACAGGGGGCCGGACAGATACGCAGTATTTT. This gives the protein CASSLGTGGRTDTQYF.

The chain employs TRBV5-1 and TRBJ2-1; TRBD2 agrees at 8 bases. This CDR3 has 16 amino acids. J was trimmed by 9 bases and V by 5 bases; bases with no gene match: 16. Germline V gene data show CDR1 as SGHRS and CDR2 as YFSETQ. The CDR3 region is CASRSGTSHLSGEQFF. CDR3 DNA sequence: TGCGCCAGCAGGTCCGGGACTAGTCACCTATCCGGTGAGCAGTTCTTC.